This T cell receptor beta chain is from a study of T cell repertoires in cytomegalovirus infection. Study-wide background: Public TCR beta signatures provided an indication of both CMV infection and a matching HLA type. General study points: Based on cumulative public TCR beta family frequency, carriers of CMV plus the relevant HLA were identified. In two of eight donors, the top clonotype was HLA-C-restricted CMV-specific.

Germline loops: CDR1 MGHRA, CDR2 YSYEKL. CDR3 length: 16 residues. Trimming cost V 1 base and J 1 base; bases outside gene matches: 6. TCRdb re-derived calls from the reads in MiXCR, one entry per CDR3 protein. The profile shows 200,000 or so distinct CDR3 sequences, roughly 27% of them singletons. To note about this clonotype: Its antigen is still unknown.

The chain links TRBV4-1 to TRBJ1-2; 7 bases fit TRBD1. What was sequenced was PBMCs. This TCR was recovered from a human donor in good health (CMV status not recorded). Some clones in this sample may be carry-over from other donors' samples. CDR3 sequence reads: CASSQGQGDFNYGYTF. CDR3 sequence (DNA): TGCGCCAGCAGCCAAGGACAGGGTGACTTTAACTATGGCTACACCTTC.